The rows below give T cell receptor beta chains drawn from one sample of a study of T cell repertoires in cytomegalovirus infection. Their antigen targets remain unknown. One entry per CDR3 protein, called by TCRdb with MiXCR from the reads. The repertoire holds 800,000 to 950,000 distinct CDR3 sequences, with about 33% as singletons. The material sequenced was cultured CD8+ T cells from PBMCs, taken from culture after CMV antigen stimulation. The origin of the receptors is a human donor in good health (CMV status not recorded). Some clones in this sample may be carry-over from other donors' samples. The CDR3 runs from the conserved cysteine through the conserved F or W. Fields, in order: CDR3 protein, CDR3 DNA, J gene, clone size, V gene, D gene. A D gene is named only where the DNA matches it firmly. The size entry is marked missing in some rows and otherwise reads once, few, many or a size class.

CDR3 protein: CASSSTGPPQYF; CDR3 DNA: TGTGCCAGCAGCTCGACAGGACCGCCGCAGTATTTT; J gene: TRBJ2-3; clone size: NA; V gene: TRBV5-3; D gene: NA
CDR3 protein: CASSPMEGLAALRDTQYF; CDR3 DNA: TGTGCCAGCAGCCCCATGGAGGGGTTAGCGGCCCTAAGAGATACGCAGTATTTT; J gene: TRBJ2-3; clone size: NA; V gene: TRBV7-9; D gene: NA
CDR3 protein: CASSLLTGTVYEQYF; CDR3 DNA: TGTGCCAGCAGCCTCTTAACCGGGACTGTCTACGAGCAGTACTTC; J gene: TRBJ2-7; clone size: NA; V gene: TRBV12-3/TRBV12-4; D gene: NA
CDR3 protein: CASSFQTSGGTYNEQFF; CDR3 DNA: TGTGCCAGCAGTTTCCAGACTAGCGGGGGAACTTACAATGAGCAGTTCTTC; J gene: TRBJ2-1; clone size: NA; V gene: TRBV12-3/TRBV12-4; D gene: TRBD2
CDR3 protein: CASSSRDRGRVGKETQYF; CDR3 DNA: TGTGCCAGCAGCTCCCGGGACAGGGGGCGAGTGGGAAAAGAGACCCAGTACTTC; J gene: TRBJ2-5; clone size: few; V gene: TRBV7-3; D gene: TRBD1
CDR3 protein: CASSYSWQGAISTDTQYF; CDR3 DNA: TGTGCCAGCAGTTACTCCTGGCAGGGGGCGATTAGCACAGATACGCAGTATTTT; J gene: TRBJ2-3; clone size: NA; V gene: TRBV6-5; D gene: TRBD1
CDR3 protein: CATRAGTGRETQYF; CDR3 DNA: TGTGCCACCAGGGCCGGGACAGGGCGGGAGACCCAGTACTTC; J gene: TRBJ2-5; clone size: NA; V gene: TRBV15; D gene: TRBD1
CDR3 protein: CASSINLGVETQYF; CDR3 DNA: TGTGCCAGCAGCATTAATCTCGGGGTGGAGACCCAGTACTTC; J gene: TRBJ2-5; clone size: many; V gene: TRBV7-2; D gene: NA
CDR3 protein: CASSLADGTYGYTF; CDR3 DNA: TGCGCCAGCAGCTTGGCCGACGGTACCTATGGCTACACCTTC; J gene: TRBJ1-2; clone size: few; V gene: TRBV5-1; D gene: NA
CDR3 protein: CASSRTSGALYNEQFF; CDR3 DNA: TGTGCCAGCAGTCGGACTAGCGGGGCCCTCTACAATGAGCAGTTCTTC; J gene: TRBJ2-1; clone size: few; V gene: TRBV28; D gene: TRBD2
CDR3 protein: CASSEYPSGANVPTF; CDR3 DNA: TGTGCCAGCAGTGAATATCCCTCTGGGGCCAACGTCCCGACTTTC; J gene: TRBJ2-6; clone size: NA; V gene: TRBV2; D gene: NA
CDR3 protein: CASSYIDTYGYTF; CDR3 DNA: TGTGCCAGCAGTTACATCGACACCTATGGCTACACCTTC; J gene: TRBJ1-2; clone size: few; V gene: TRBV6-2/TRBV6-3; D gene: NA
CDR3 protein: CSARDSGLSYEQYF; CDR3 DNA: TGCAGTGCTAGAGATAGCGGTCTTTCCTACGAGCAGTACTTC; J gene: TRBJ2-7; clone size: NA; V gene: TRBV20-1; D gene: NA
CDR3 protein: CASSKDRSSNQPQHF; CDR3 DNA: TGTGCCAGTAGTAAGGACAGGAGCTCCAATCAGCCCCAGCATTTT; J gene: TRBJ1-5; clone size: NA; V gene: TRBV19; D gene: TRBD1
CDR3 protein: CASSDPLDRVRGYTF; CDR3 DNA: TGTGCCAGCAGCGACCCTTTGGACAGGGTTCGTGGCTACACCTTC; J gene: TRBJ1-2; clone size: NA; V gene: TRBV7-9; D gene: TRBD1
CDR3 protein: CASSQQVPEGFSYEQYF; CDR3 DNA: TGCGCCAGCAGCCAACAAGTCCCGGAGGGGTTCAGCTACGAGCAGTACTTC; J gene: TRBJ2-7; clone size: few; V gene: TRBV4-3; D gene: NA
CDR3 protein: CASSPNPATYINEQFF; CDR3 DNA: TGTGCCAGCTCACCAAATCCAGCTACTTACATCAATGAGCAGTTCTTC; J gene: TRBJ2-1; clone size: NA; V gene: TRBV18; D gene: NA